This T cell receptor beta chain is drawn from a study of blood T cells in healthy people across ages (dated by TCRdb to the mid-2010s). For the wider study: Template switching captured roughly one uniquely barcoded TCR beta cDNA molecule per two T cells in model experiments. The study measured age-related changes in TCR beta repertoire diversity using deep sequencing normalized with unique cDNA molecular identifiers. The donors were split into four age groups: young (average about 15 years), middle-aged (about 40), aged (approximately 60) and long-lived (under 85). To avoid experimental bias, donors of different ages were distributed randomly across sequencing lanes. Two additional independent replicas of 1 million unique cDNA reads from the same blood draw were analyzed for two donors (one aged 18 to 29 and one aged 80 or older). Study-wide findings and limitations: Compared with the aged group, the long-lived group had more naive CD4+ T cells, fewer expanded clones and increased TCR diversity, a pattern suggesting age selection. Conclusive comparison of naive and antigen-experienced compartments was prevented by the profiling of bulk unsorted PBMCs. As age increased, observed TCR beta diversity per million T cells dropped in a roughly linear way, and a significant reduction was already evident by age 40. A strong correlation was found between observed TCR beta diversity and the percentage of naive T cells measured by flow cytometry. Donor CMV infection status was unknown, potentially confounding age-related changes in expanded clonotypes. Estimates of total diversity from one million sequenced T cells were regarded as lower bounds and underestimates.

V and J are trimmed by 0 bases and 4 bases, and the gene matches miss 5 bases of the junction. The germline V gene gives CDR1 as MGHRA and CDR2 as YSYEKL. The CDR3 starts with the cysteine, ends with the phenylalanine, and has 15 residues. Only the CDR3 part of the read is kept: 45 bases, read in frame from the first base. Systemically healthy Caucasian individuals from Russia, 35 to 50 in total and aged about 6 to 90 years, were included as donors. Each donor gave ten milliliters of peripheral blood, collected into EDTA-treated Vacutainer tubes. PBMCs were isolated by Ficoll-Paque density-gradient centrifugation, with at least 7 million obtained per sample. Trizol reagent was used to extract total RNA from the PBMCs, yielding at least 6 micrograms per sample. The percentages of naive CD45RAhigh/CD27high T cells were determined by flow cytometry on a PBMC aliquot from every donor. Points on this clonotype: This receptor's antigen is unknown. Base quality data are lacking; no much larger clone is found one base away.

The library was obtained by 5' RACE. The sequencer listed for this sample is Illumina HiSeq 2500. A second PCR of roughly 6 to 12 cycles was run with a J-beta primer mix and a sample-barcoded 5' primer. A template-switch 5' adaptor carrying 12 random nucleotides introduced a unique molecular identifier onto each TCR beta cDNA molecule. Each sample yielded at least 2.5 million CDR3-containing paired-end reads. The Mint cDNA synthesis kit, primed by a TRBC-specific oligonucleotide, was used to synthesize first-strand cDNA from all RNA. All cDNA was treated with uracil-DNA glycosylase and then went through a first 18-cycle PCR with the universal primers M1SS and BC2_uni_R. The authors' analysis ran thus. For normalization, 1 million high-quality reads, each with a distinct molecular identifier, were randomly selected from each sample. Reads with shared molecular identifiers were discarded instead of being binned into consensus sequences. CDR3 identification, clonotype clustering and error correction used MiTCR with a Q25 quality threshold and the strictest error-elimination algorithm. A nonparametric unseen species model with Euler transformation was used to estimate a lower bound on total TCR beta diversity. TCRdb's own reprocessing of the public reads used fastp at Q25 and MiXCR and kept productive beta chains. Rows are unified per CDR3 protein, each entry keeping the most common DNA and genes. The V and J calls shown here were made by TCRdb, not taken from the authors' results. The sample table records some 370,000 distinct CDR3 sequences; roughly half of these occur just once. Around 49% of the sample goes to the ten largest clones.

This TCR came from a man aged 55 to 70 in good health. The specimen was blood. The chain links TRBV4-1 with TRBJ1-2; 7 of the junction bases match TRBD1. CDR3 reads: CASSQDDGTVYGYTF. The sequenced DNA is TGCGCCAGCAGCCAAGATGATGGGACAGTCTATGGCTACACCTTC.